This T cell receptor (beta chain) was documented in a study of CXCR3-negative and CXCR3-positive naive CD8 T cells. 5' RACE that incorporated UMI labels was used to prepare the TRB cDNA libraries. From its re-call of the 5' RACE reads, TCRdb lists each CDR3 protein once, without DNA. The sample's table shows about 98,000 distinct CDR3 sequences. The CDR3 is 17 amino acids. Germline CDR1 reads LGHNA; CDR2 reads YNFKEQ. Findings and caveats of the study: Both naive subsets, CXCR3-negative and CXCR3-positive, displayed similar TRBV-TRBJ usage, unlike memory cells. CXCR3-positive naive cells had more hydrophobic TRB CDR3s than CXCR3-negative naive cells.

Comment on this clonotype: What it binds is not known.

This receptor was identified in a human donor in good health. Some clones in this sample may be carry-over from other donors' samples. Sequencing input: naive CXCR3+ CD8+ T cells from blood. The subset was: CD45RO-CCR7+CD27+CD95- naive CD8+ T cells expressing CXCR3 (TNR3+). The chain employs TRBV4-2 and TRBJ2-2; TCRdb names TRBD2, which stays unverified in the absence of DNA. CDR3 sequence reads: CASSQASGSPSTGELFF.